A selection of T cell receptor beta chains follows, all from one sample in a study of blood T cell repertoires in COVID-19. Profiling relied on immunoSEQ multiplex PCR, and the TCRdb table lists in-frame clones only, not all of them. The sample lists about 340,000 clones; more than 70% were seen once. What was sequenced was peripheral blood. These receptor sequences come from a man aged 30-40 years with active or convalescent COVID-19. Both conserved end residues are part of each CDR3. A D gene is named only where the DNA matches it firmly.

v_call: TRBV4-3; d_call: NA; cdr3_aa: CASSQEELASYNEQFF
v_call: TRBV7-3; d_call: TRBD2; cdr3_aa: CASSLYPSGTLDTQYF
v_call: TRBV7-6; d_call: TRBD1; cdr3_aa: CASSLAGTGGKGANVLTF
v_call: TRBV6-6; d_call: TRBD1; cdr3_aa: CASSYSEGAFEKLFF
v_call: TRBV15; d_call: TRBD1; cdr3_aa: CATSRVRTGDYGYTF
v_call: TRBV28; d_call: TRBD1; cdr3_aa: CASSWAGGAFGYTF
v_call: TRBV7-2; d_call: TRBD1; cdr3_aa: CASSYLRTGGNSPLHF
v_call: TRBV7-2; d_call: TRBD2; cdr3_aa: CASSLYGLGTQFF
v_call: TRBV7-2; d_call: TRBD2; cdr3_aa: CASSPLAGPANEQFF
v_call: TRBV13; d_call: NA; cdr3_aa: CASSLGQGRGWYEQYF
v_call: TRBV6-6; d_call: NA; cdr3_aa: CASSYSTGETQYF
v_call: TRBV11-3; d_call: NA; cdr3_aa: CASSFWQGWGNTEAFF
v_call: TRBV10-2; d_call: TRBD2; cdr3_aa: CASRGVAGVTGELFF
v_call: TRBV28; d_call: TRBD2; cdr3_aa: CASSSLDRLAGFVDEQFF
v_call: TRBV15; d_call: NA; cdr3_aa: CATSREVDGANNEQFF
v_call: TRBV7-2; d_call: NA; cdr3_aa: CASSLGVQGTGNTIYF
v_call: TRBV6-5; d_call: TRBD1; cdr3_aa: CASKRQGANEQFF
v_call: TRBV2; d_call: TRBD1; cdr3_aa: CASSGGDRGFEQYF
v_call: TRBV7-6; d_call: TRBD1; cdr3_aa: CASSPIGGQGTSTEAFF
v_call: TRBV5-1; d_call: NA; cdr3_aa: CASVIRPGETQYF
v_call: TRBV28; d_call: NA; cdr3_aa: CASSFGQPKEQYF
v_call: TRBV29-1; d_call: NA; cdr3_aa: CSISPGGYGYTF
v_call: TRBV12-3/TRBV12-4; d_call: NA; cdr3_aa: CASSLRSRNGYTF
v_call: TRBV6-5; d_call: TRBD1; cdr3_aa: CASTAGGRGYGYTF
v_call: TRBV27; d_call: NA; cdr3_aa: CASSPRGGWNQPQHF
v_call: TRBV6-5; d_call: NA; cdr3_aa: CASGRESEKLFF
v_call: TRBV9; d_call: NA; cdr3_aa: CASSIDSQYGYTF
v_call: TRBV4-2; d_call: TRBD2; cdr3_aa: CASSQDGLAGGEQFF
v_call: TRBV7-2; d_call: TRBD1; cdr3_aa: CASSFSGGSEKLFF